Listed below are T cell receptor beta chains from one sample, sequenced in a study of cytomegalovirus exposure and HLA in healthy donors. Sequencing used immunoSEQ multiplex PCR; TCRdb keeps in-frame clones, though not all of them. The repertoire holds 120,000 or so clones, with under 80% as singletons. Sequenced input: PBMCs. The receptor source for this set is a man aged 55 to 70 in good health and CMV-seropositive. CDR3s include the opening cysteine and the closing phenylalanine or tryptophan. D genes are given only for firm matches. Rows may omit the clone size; those that give it use once, few, many or a size class.

>TRBJ1-2|once|TRBV5-4|.
CASSLDSHYGYTF
TGTGCCAGCAGCTTGGACAGCCACTATGGCTACACCTTC
>TRBJ1-5|.|TRBV2|.
CASSGNSHRGKGQPQHF
TGTGCCAGCAGTGGAAACAGCCATCGGGGGAAGGGTCAGCCCCAGCATTTT
>TRBJ1-4|once|TRBV15|.
CATSSQWQNEKLFF
TGTGCCACCAGCTCCCAGTGGCAGAATGAAAAACTGTTTTTT
>TRBJ2-2|.|TRBV30|.
CAWSIDYTGELFF
TGTGCCTGGAGTATTGACTACACCGGGGAGCTGTTTTTT
>TRBJ2-1|.|TRBV15|TRBD2
CATTLSGRLNNEQFF
TGTGCCACCACCCTTAGCGGGAGGTTAAACAATGAGCAGTTCTTC
>TRBJ2-7|.|TRBV4-1|TRBD2
CASSPGLAGGPRPYEQYF
TGCGCCAGCAGCCCTGGACTAGCGGGGGGGCCTCGACCCTACGAGCAGTACTTC
>TRBJ2-1|.|TRBV19|.
CASSIDTRNEQFF
TGTGCCAGTAGTATCGACACCAGGAATGAGCAGTTCTTC
>TRBJ2-7|.|TRBV18|TRBD1
CASSAGTVQHEQYF
TGTGCCAGCTCAGCCGGGACAGTTCAACACGAGCAGTACTTC
>TRBJ2-7|.|TRBV2|TRBD2
CASSGGLAGYAQYF
TGTGCCAGCAGTGGGGGACTAGCGGGGTACGCGCAGTACTTC
>TRBJ2-5|.|TRBV18|.
CASSPGSGETQYF
TGTGCCAGCTCACCAGGTTCCGGGGAGACCCAGTACTTC
>TRBJ1-3|.|TRBV28|.
CASSWDTSGNTIYF
TGTGCCAGCAGTTGGGACACCTCTGGAAACACCATATATTTT
>TRBJ2-7|.|TRBV7-9|.
CASRRFRGDEQYF
TGTGCCAGCAGACGTTTTAGGGGCGACGAGCAGTACTTC
>TRBJ1-1|.|TRBV5-1|.
CASSFEGNTEAFF
TGTGCCAGCAGCTTTGAGGGGAACACTGAAGCTTTCTTT
>TRBJ2-7|.|TRBV25-1|.
CASSGRYEQYF
TGTGCCAGCAGTGGGAGATACGAGCAGTACTTC
>TRBJ2-3|.|TRBV5-4|TRBD2
CASSRAGLAVMVDTQYF
TGTGCCAGCAGCAGAGCGGGACTAGCGGTTATGGTAGATACGCAGTATTTT
>TRBJ1-2|.|TRBV5-4|TRBD1
CASSSTGDGYTF
TGTGCCAGCAGCTCGACAGGGGATGGCTACACCTTC
>TRBJ1-1|.|TRBV27|TRBD1
CASSAQGARNTEAFF
TGTGCCAGCAGCGCACAGGGGGCGAGGAACACTGAAGCTTTCTTT
>TRBJ1-5|few|TRBV27|.
CASSRPGNNQPQHF
TGTGCCAGCAGTAGGCCGGGGAACAATCAGCCCCAGCATTTT
>TRBJ1-4|.|TRBV6-1|.
CASSPRRPNEKLFF
TGTGCCAGCAGCCCTCGGCGGCCTAATGAAAAACTGTTTTTT
>TRBJ1-2|.|TRBV14|.
CASSQGTPGGYTF
TGTGCCAGCAGCCAAGGGACCCCAGGGGGCTACACCTTC
>TRBJ2-7|.|TRBV5-6|TRBD2
CASSQRLAGGFEQYF
TGTGCCAGCAGTCAACGACTAGCGGGGGGGTTCGAGCAGTACTTC
>TRBJ2-7|.|TRBV28|.
CASSLKRAGHHEQYF
TGTGCCAGCAGTTTAAAAAGAGCGGGTCACCACGAGCAGTACTTC
>TRBJ1-2|few|TRBV7-6|TRBD1
CASSLTDRGVYGYTF
TGTGCCAGCAGCTTGACGGACAGGGGGGTCTATGGCTACACCTTC
>TRBJ1-6|.|TRBV5-1|TRBD1
CASTPGTAGRGRILHF
TGCGCCAGCACCCCCGGGACAGCGGGTCGGGGACGTATCCTCCACTTT
>TRBJ1-2|.|TRBV19|.
CASISTSQGYGYTF
TGTGCCAGTATCTCGACGAGCCAGGGCTATGGCTACACCTTC
>TRBJ2-1|.|TRBV7-2|TRBD2
CASSPSGRGWNEQFF
TGTGCCAGCAGCCCTAGTGGGAGGGGTTGGAATGAGCAGTTCTTC
>TRBJ2-3|.|TRBV2|.
CASNYLSSTDTQYF
TGTGCCAGCAATTATTTGTCTAGCACAGATACGCAGTATTTT
>TRBJ1-1|.|TRBV19|.
CASSDTGPTGAFF
TGTGCCAGTAGTGATACAGGGCCCACTGGAGCTTTCTTT
>TRBJ1-5|.|TRBV6-1|.
CASSFGRGSGQPQHF
TGTGCCAGCAGCTTTGGTAGGGGTTCCGGTCAGCCCCAGCATTTT